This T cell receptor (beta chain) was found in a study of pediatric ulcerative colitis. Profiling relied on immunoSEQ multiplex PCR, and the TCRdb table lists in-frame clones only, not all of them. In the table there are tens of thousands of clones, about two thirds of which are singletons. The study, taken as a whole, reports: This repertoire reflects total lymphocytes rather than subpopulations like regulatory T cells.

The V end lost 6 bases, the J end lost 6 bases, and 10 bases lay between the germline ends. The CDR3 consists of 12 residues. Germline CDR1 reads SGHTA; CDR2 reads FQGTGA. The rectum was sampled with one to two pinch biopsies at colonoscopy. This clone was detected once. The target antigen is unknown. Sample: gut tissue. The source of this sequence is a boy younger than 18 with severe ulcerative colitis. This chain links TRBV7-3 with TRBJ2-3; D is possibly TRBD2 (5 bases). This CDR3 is CASSNGEDTQYF. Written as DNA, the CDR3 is TGTGCCAGCAGTAACGGGGAGGATACGCAGTATTTT. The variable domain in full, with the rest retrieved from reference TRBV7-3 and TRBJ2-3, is GAGVSQTPSNKVTEKGKYVELRCDPISGHTALYWYRQSLGQGPEFLIYFQGTGAADDSGLPNDRFFAVRPEGSVSTLKIQRTERGDSAVYLCASSNGEDTQYFGPGTRLTVL.